This T cell receptor (beta chain) was retrieved from a study of blood T cell repertoires in COVID-19. About the research overall: PBMCs, B-cell-depleted T cells, or T cells were the source of the cDNA or gDNA that made up the material.

The CDR3 has 16 amino acids. V lost 0 bases and J lost 3, with 16 bases in between. CDR1 SGHDT and CDR2 YYEEEE come from the germline V gene. In the authors' workflow: Amplification from reference gene primers served as the basis for estimated nucleated cell counts. Method: immunoSEQ multiplex PCR; TCRdb's copy keeps in-frame clones and lacks some. V, J and clone size reflect that table, while D and trimming were determined from the DNA. The repertoire consists of approximately 54,000 clones, with more than 80% occurring once and the leading ten covering approximately 4.9%. V usage is TRBV5-6 and J usage is TRBJ2-7; perhaps TRBD1 as D (7 bases). This sequence originates from a woman aged 55-69 years with acute or convalescent COVID-19. The sequencing sample was made of peripheral blood. CDR3: CASSLVPAGTVYEQYF. The CDR3 region has the DNA TGTGCCAGCAGCTTGGTCCCCGCGGGGACAGTCTACGAGCAGTACTTC.